This T cell receptor (beta chain) emerged from a study of coeliac disease. Study context: Without high-resolution HLA typing, biased TRBV7-2 usage was examined as a proof of principle. Notes on the study in general: TRB repertoires were largely private, with most amino acid sequences found in only one sample. Control samples showed higher TRB and TRG clonality than intraepithelial and lamina propria samples in active celiac disease.

Each fraction contributed one roughly 460,000-cell aliquot for sequencing. The CDR3 covers 14 residues. Germline V gene data show CDR1 as SGDLS and CDR2 as YYNGEE. Trimming stripped 3 bases from V and 1 base from J, with 10 bases between. This clone was counted between two and nine times. Its antigen is unknown. Sequencing used immunoSEQ multiplex PCR; TCRdb keeps in-frame clones, though not all of them. The sample yields more than 3,500 clones, 55% to 65% seen once. The receptor's source is a man in his 70s with active celiac disease. The chain employs TRBV9 and TRBJ2-5; perhaps TRBD2 as D (6 bases). The specimen sequenced was intraepithelial lymphocytes from the gut. CDR3 sequence: CASSEGLIQETQYF. CDR3 coding DNA: TGTGCCAGCAGCGAGGGACTTATCCAAGAGACCCAGTACTTC.